This is a list of T cell receptor beta chains from one sample in a study of cytomegalovirus exposure and HLA in healthy donors. The assay was immunoSEQ multiplex PCR, and TCRdb's table has in-frame clones only and misses some. The sample gives about 56,000 clones, 90% to 95% of which show up once; 1.7% is in the top ten. Sequences were obtained from PBMCs. These receptors were collected from a woman aged 18-29 years in good health and CMV-seropositive. Each CDR3 is given with its conserved first and last residue. A D gene is named only where the DNA matches it firmly. Where a row states a size, it is once, few, many or the class of an expanded clone; other rows omit it.

>NA|TRBD1|TRBJ1-2|TRBV6-5
TGTGCCAGCAGAGACACCCTTCCAGGGGGTTACACCTTC
CASRDTLPGGYTF
>once|TRBD1|TRBJ2-1|TRBV9
TGTGCCAGCAGCCCTACGGGGACAGACCTTTACAATGAGCAGTTCTTC
CASSPTGTDLYNEQFF
>NA|NA|TRBJ2-6|TRBV7-9
TGTGCCAGCAGCTCAGCGAGACAGGGAGGCATTGGGGCCAACGTCCTGACTTTC
CASSSARQGGIGANVLTF
>NA|TRBD1|TRBJ1-4|TRBV27
TGTGCCAGCAGTGTGGACAGGGGTTATGAAAAACTGTTTTTT
CASSVDRGYEKLFF
>NA|TRBD2|TRBJ2-7|TRBV18
TGTGCCAGCTCACCCCCGGGACTAGAGGCCTACGAGCAGTACTTC
CASSPPGLEAYEQYF
>NA|NA|TRBJ1-1|TRBV28
TGTGCCAGCACCGTACCTAGCAAGAGGAACACTGAAGCTTTCTTT
CASTVPSKRNTEAFF
>NA|TRBD2|TRBJ2-7|TRBV27
TGTGCCAGCAGTCCCGGGACTAGGGTCTACGAGCAGTACTTC
CASSPGTRVYEQYF
>NA|NA|TRBJ2-1|TRBV6-5
TGTGCCAGCGGACAGCGGTGGGGCAATGAGCAGTTCTTC
CASGQRWGNEQFF
>NA|NA|TRBJ2-5|TRBV7-2
TGTGCCAGCAGTTTGTGGGGGGGGGCAGGGCAAGAGACCCAGTACTTC
CASSLWGGAGQETQYF
>NA|NA|TRBJ1-3|TRBV9
TGTGCCAGCAGCGTAGGACAGACGGGAAACACCATATATTTT
CASSVGQTGNTIYF
>NA|NA|TRBJ2-5|TRBV7-9
TGTGCCAGCAGCTCTCCGTTCCAAGAGACCCAGTACTTC
CASSSPFQETQYF
>once|NA|TRBJ1-3|TRBV9
TGTGCCAGCAGCGTAGAACAGGGACCTGGAAACACCATATATTTT
CASSVEQGPGNTIYF
>NA|NA|TRBJ1-5|TRBV19
TGTGCCAGTAGTATAACGGGTAATCAGCCCCAGCATTTT
CASSITGNQPQHF
>NA|NA|TRBJ1-2|TRBV7-9
TGTGCCAGTTCGGGTTGGAGTGGGAGAAACTATGGCTACACCTTC
CASSGWSGRNYGYTF
>NA|NA|TRBJ1-5|TRBV5-6
TGTGCCAGCAGCTTGTGGGGGGGCTTGCGTCAGCCCCAGCATTTT
CASSLWGGLRQPQHF
>NA|TRBD1|TRBJ2-6|TRBV5-6
TGTGCCAGCAGTTCTAACAGGGGTGGGGCCAACGTCCTGACTTTC
CASSSNRGGANVLTF
>NA|NA|TRBJ2-2|TRBV6-5
TGTGCCAGCAGTCCCTTTAGTTACACCGGGGAGCTGTTTTTT
CASSPFSYTGELFF
>NA|TRBD1|TRBJ2-7|TRBV10-1
TGCGCCAGCAGCCGGGACAGGAAGGGTATGACCTACGAGCAGTACTTC
CASSRDRKGMTYEQYF
>NA|TRBD1|TRBJ1-4|TRBV6-1
TGTGCCAGCAGTGAGGGACAGGGGTTTGAAAAACTGTTTTTT
CASSEGQGFEKLFF
>NA|NA|TRBJ1-5|TRBV19
TGTGCCAGTAGTATAACAGGCTATAGCAATCAGCCCCAGCATTTT
CASSITGYSNQPQHF
>NA|TRBD1|TRBJ1-6|TRBV27
TGTGCCAGCAGTTTATACAGGGGGAATTCACCCCTCCACTTT
CASSLYRGNSPLHF
>once|TRBD2|TRBJ2-5|TRBV7-9
TGTGCCAGCAGCTCGGGACTAGCGGGGGACGCACAGACCCAGTACTTC
CASSSGLAGDAQTQYF
>NA|TRBD1|TRBJ1-1|TRBV6-6
TGTGCCAGCAGTGGGAGGACAGGACAGAACACTGAAGCTTTCTTT
CASSGRTGQNTEAFF
>NA|NA|TRBJ2-1|TRBV30
TGTGCCTGGAGGAGGACAGTTCGTGAGCAGTTCTTC
CAWRRTVREQFF
>NA|TRBD1|TRBJ1-6|TRBV9
TGTGCCAGCAGCAAGGGACAGGCTAAACACCCATATTCACCCCTCCACTTT
CASSKGQAKHPYSPLHF
>NA|NA|TRBJ1-4|TRBV4-1
TGCGCCAGCAGCCAAACTCAGGGGGAAAAACTGTTTTTT
CASSQTQGEKLFF
>NA|NA|TRBJ1-5|TRBV5-8
TGTGCCAGCAGCCGTGGGGGGAATCAGCCCCAGCATTTT
CASSRGGNQPQHF
>NA|NA|TRBJ1-4|TRBV5-5
TGTGCCAGCAGCTTCCAGGGGACAACTAATGAAAAACTGTTTTTT
CASSFQGTTNEKLFF
>NA|TRBD1|TRBJ1-5|TRBV2
TGTGCCAGCAGTGGGCGGACAGGGCCCAATCAGCCCCAGCATTTT
CASSGRTGPNQPQHF
>NA|NA|TRBJ1-5|TRBV5-5
TGTGCCAGCAGCTTAGACTGGTCCCAGAATCAGCCCCAGCATTTT
CASSLDWSQNQPQHF
>NA|NA|TRBJ2-3|TRBV27
TGTGCCAGCAGCACTTTGACAGATACGCAGTATTTT
CASSTLTDTQYF
>NA|NA|TRBJ2-1|TRBV20-1
TGCAGTGCTAGGGAGAATGAGCAGTTCTTC
CSARENEQFF
>NA|TRBD2|TRBJ2-7|TRBV19
TGTGCCAGTGGTGGGGGAGGGATGTCCTACGAGCAGTACTTC
CASGGGGMSYEQYF
>NA|NA|TRBJ2-7|TRBV5-6
TGTGCCAGCAGCTCATGGGACAACGAGCAGTACTTC
CASSSWDNEQYF
>NA|TRBD1|TRBJ2-7|TRBV11-3
TGTGCCAGCAGCCTAGGGACAGCCGAGCAGTACTTC
CASSLGTAEQYF
>NA|NA|TRBJ1-4|TRBV19
TGTGCCAGTAGTATAGAAGACACGGCGAATGAAAAACTGTTTTTT
CASSIEDTANEKLFF
>NA|NA|TRBJ1-1|TRBV27
TGTGCCAGCAGTTTAAAACAGGGATACACTGAAGCTTTCTTT
CASSLKQGYTEAFF
>once|TRBD1|TRBJ2-7|TRBV5-6
TGTGCCAGCAGCTTGGAGGACAGGCCCAACTACGAGCAGTACTTC
CASSLEDRPNYEQYF
>NA|NA|TRBJ2-3|TRBV5-6
TGTGCCAGCAGCTCTGGGGGGGGGCTTTTGCGGCATACGCAGTATTTT
CASSSGGGLLRHTQYF
>NA|TRBD1|TRBJ2-7|TRBV5-1
TGCGCCAGCAGCATATCGACAGGGGGCGAGCAGTACTTC
CASSISTGGEQYF
>NA|TRBD2|TRBJ2-7|TRBV7-2
TGTGCCAGCAGCTTAGGACACGGGAGGAGCTACGAGCAGTACTTC
CASSLGHGRSYEQYF
>NA|NA|TRBJ2-5|TRBV30
TGTGCCTGGAGCCGCCTGATGACAGGTCGACAAGAGACCCAGTACTTC
CAWSRLMTGRQETQYF
>NA|NA|TRBJ1-5|TRBV7-8
TGTGCCAGCAGCTCCCGACGGAGCCTTGGCGATCAGCCCCAGCATTTT
CASSSRRSLGDQPQHF
>NA|NA|TRBJ2-6|TRBV18
TGTGCCAGCTCACCAACAGGGCTCTCTGGGGCCAACGTCCTGACTTTC
CASSPTGLSGANVLTF
>NA|NA|TRBJ2-5|TRBV7-2
TGTGCCAGCAGCACGGCGACAGATCCCAGGGAGACCCAGTACTTC
CASSTATDPRETQYF
>NA|NA|TRBJ2-7|TRBV11-2
TGTGCCAGCAGCTTGACGGGAAATATTTTCTACGAGCAGTACTTC
CASSLTGNIFYEQYF
>NA|NA|TRBJ1-2|TRBV6-5
TGTGCCAGCAGCCCACACAGGGTCGATGGCTACACCTTC
CASSPHRVDGYTF
>NA|NA|TRBJ1-1|TRBV5-4
TGTGCCAGCTCTATCGGAGCCGCACCGAACACTGAAGCTTTCTTT
CASSIGAAPNTEAFF
>NA|NA|TRBJ2-3|TRBV5-4
TGTGCCAGCAGCAGTCTAGCTGGGGGGGCGGTAGATACGCAGTATTTT
CASSSLAGGAVDTQYF
>NA|TRBD2|TRBJ2-2|TRBV6-5
TGTGCCAGCAGTTACAGTCGGGGGGGCAATACCGGGGAGCTGTTTTTT
CASSYSRGGNTGELFF
>few|NA|TRBJ1-5|TRBV7-2
TGTGCCAGCAGCTTAGTCACAGGACAAAAGCAGCCCCAGCATTTT
CASSLVTGQKQPQHF
>NA|TRBD1|TRBJ1-1|TRBV7-2
TGTGCCAGCAGCTTGAGGGACAGGGTATGGAACACTGAAGCTTTCTTT
CASSLRDRVWNTEAFF
>NA|NA|TRBJ1-4|TRBV7-2
TGTGCCAGCAGCTTAGATTGGGTCCGGGCGGGAAAACTGTTTTTT
CASSLDWVRAGKLFF
>NA|TRBD1|TRBJ1-2|TRBV5-4
TGTGCCAGCAGCTTAGCCAACAACAGGGGGCCGGACGGCTACACCTTC
CASSLANNRGPDGYTF
>NA|NA|TRBJ2-5|TRBV12-5
TGTGCTACCTTAAGGTCTGGGGGCGTAGAGACCCAGTACTTC
CATLRSGGVETQYF